Below, one TCR beta chain is given with its context. This entry is derived from a study of control samples from healthy donors and cancer patients. The assay was immunoSEQ multiplex PCR, and TCRdb's table has in-frame clones only and misses some. The table records roughly 40,000 clones, less than 90% of them present only once. Germline V gene sequence: CDR1 SGHRS, CDR2 YFSETQ. This CDR3 spans 15 amino acids. After removal of 1 base from V and 3 bases from J, the junction contained 2 bases not matched to a gene. The source material was blood. The sequence was obtained from a man in his 60s in good health. The V call is TRBV5-1, the J call TRBJ2-2; 8 nucleotides agree with TRBD2. The CDR3 region has the DNA TGCGCCAGCAGCTTGTACGGGGGGGACACCGGGGAGCTGTTTTTT. This sequence encodes CASSLYGGDTGELFF.